This paragraph covers one TCR beta chain sequence. Its cognate antigen has yet to be identified. Base qualities were left out, and no much larger clone turns up one base away. In total, 666 healthy bone marrow donors made up the cohort. Cohort members were all nominally healthy when sampled, although unrecorded immune exposures were likely present. The donor was CMV seropositive and belonged to the group of some 290 seropositive cohort members. A peripheral blood sample was provided by each donor, and peripheral blood mononuclear cells were used for TCR beta sequencing. Genomic DNA extraction from the blood cell samples was performed with the Qiagen DNeasy Blood Extraction Kit. The method behind the library was the immunoSEQ multiplex PCR assay. For the multiplex PCR, a mixture combining 60 forward primers for TCR Vbeta segments and 13 reverse primers for TCR Jbeta segments was used. A multiplex PCR assay on genomic DNA amplified the CDR3 region of rearranged TCR beta genes. On the Illumina HiSeq System, the amplified TCR beta libraries were sequenced as 87-base-pair reads. The paper's data handling went like this. In a later analysis, roughly 80 million unique TCR beta chains were counted across the 650 to 700 repertoires, and around 10 million of these chains were shared by at least two donors. A nearest-neighbor algorithm error-corrected the raw reads and collapsed the reads into unique sequences, merging closely related sequences to remove PCR and sequencing errors. CDR3 sequences were aligned to IMGT reference sequences to assign V, D and J gene segments. Each retained sequence needed at least a six-nucleotide match to both a V gene segment and a J gene segment. A rearrangement was called productive if the CDR3 had no stop codons and remained in frame with V and J, and every other rearrangement was called non-productive. Following IMGT convention, CDR3 was defined as the stretch from the second conserved V-encoded cysteine to the conserved J-encoded phenylalanine. The earlier analysis of more than 450 of the donors excluded sequences that lacked an unambiguous match to a single V gene segment. In an earlier analysis of 587 of the donors, V segments were called functional above 56.7% productive rearrangements and were called segregating when the between-donor standard deviation exceeded 5%. A statistical classification framework was built to diagnose cytomegalovirus status from the catalog of TCR beta chain sequences. In a later analysis, TCR nucleotide sequences were compared against IMGT/GENE-DB human TR gene sequences so that V and J genes could be assigned. The TCRdist pipeline was used in a later analysis to assign CDR3 sequences and most-parsimonious VDJ recombination scenarios. In a later analysis, each TCR beta chain was defined by its CDR3 amino acid sequence together with its V-gene family, and reads lacking a unique V-gene family were excluded. A later analysis removed several hundred highly shared, low-generation-probability nucleotide sequences to deal with suspected cross-contamination and a sequencing artifact. In a later analysis, a clonal expansion index for each public chain was calculated from normalized within-repertoire ranks of inferred template counts. In a later analysis, generation probabilities were computed with a VDJ recombination model fitted to out-of-frame rearrangements, and the resulting probabilities were checked against IGoR. In a later analysis, TCR-TCR, TCR-HLA and TCR-CMV co-occurrence was scored with hypergeometric tests, and a repertoire-size bias correction was applied to TCR pairs. In a later analysis, false discovery rates were estimated by permuting HLA or CMV assignments 20 times. In a later analysis, co-occurring TCRs were grouped using DBSCAN, and TCRdist sequence similarity was added for clustering within HLA-allele-positive subsets. Repertoires with fewer than 30,000 or more than 120,000 public chains, plus five repertoires with anomalous nucleotide sharing, were excluded from co-occurrence clustering. The source is immuneACCESS, and TCRdb retained only in-frame sequences with V and J called. Part of the clones is not carried over; for the studies checked, unresolved V genes explain less than half of this, and the remainder is unexplained. From that table come the V and J calls and clone size; the DNA was used to work out D and trimming. This sample has tens of thousands of clones in its table, and roughly 60% of those were observed once. The top ten hold around 5% of the sample.

CDR1 GTSNPN and CDR2 SVGIG are derived from the germline V gene (reference sequence). Spanning cysteine to phenylalanine, the CDR3 consists of 14 amino acids. Only the CDR3 DNA stays, 42 bases, in frame from base 1. V is cut back by 6 bases and J by 2 bases, with 6 bases in the junction unmatched. The entry originates in a study of cytomegalovirus exposure and HLA in healthy donors (dated 2017 in TCRdb). About the full investigation: An earlier analysis of several hundred of the donors reported about 300 Gb of sequence data and 95 million to 140 million unique TCR beta sequences obtained from some 170 million T cells. An early release covering 550 to 700 HLA-typed donors comprised approximately 300 gigabases of sequencing data and approximately 80 million unique TCR sequences. Among the roughly 370 genotyped donors, around 81% belonged to the genetic ancestry cluster associated with self-reported Caucasian donors. The aim of the study was to test whether cataloging public T cell receptors could identify signatures of past pathogen exposure. The T cell repertoires of several hundred subjects were profiled by immunosequencing and related to cytomegalovirus serostatus. In addition to the first cohort of approximately 650 subjects, a separate validation cohort of around 110 different subjects was used. To predict cytomegalovirus infection status, the study brought together high-throughput TCR immunosequencing, statistical association of individual TCRs with disease status, and machine learning. In a later analysis, previously published TCR beta repertoires from several hundred donors were re-analyzed and high-resolution HLA genotyping was added so that TCR occurrence patterns could be studied. In the later analysis, no new phenotypic data were used to find candidate immune exposures; instead, reliance was placed on TCR beta sequences and their occurrence across donors. In an earlier analysis of 587 of the donors, high-throughput TCR beta sequencing was used to judge whether each TCR beta V gene segment behaved as functional or pseudogenic. Alongside the repertoire data, information on donor age, sex, ethnicity and CMV serostatus was compiled. A later genetic analysis took genome-wide SNP genotypes for 398 of the 666 donors and used that subset as a discovery cohort. All discovery cohort repertoires had been generated on a single sequencing platform. Both class I and class II loci were covered by HLA typing, at four-digit resolution. The number of typed donors differed by locus: roughly 629-640 for A, B, C, DRB1 and DQB1; 522 for DQA1; over 600 for DPA1; and some 470 for DPB1. A few DR-DQ haplotypes were treated as single units for association and clustering because of strong linkage in the cohort. Across around 400 genotyped donors of the cohort, an average of about 250,000 unique TCR beta nucleotide sequences per donor were sequenced, and 15% to 20% of those sequences were non-productive. Here is what the overall study found, with its caveats: In a later genetic analysis, fewer N-insertions in productive TCRs were reported among donors in an Asian-associated ancestry cluster than the roughly 700-donor mean. The study listed around 160 TCR beta chains as associated with cytomegalovirus. Some IMGT-functional V segments, including TRBV6-2 and TRBV6-3, could not be told apart with the 87-base-pair reads, so those segments were excluded. A cluster of highly shared sequence variants was judged likely to be a technical artifact of the sequencing pipeline. In a later genetic analysis, a missense DCLRE1C variant was associated with V-gene and J-gene trimming of TCR beta chains, and the association was replicated in an independent cohort. When HLA alleles, especially DR and DQ, strongly co-occurred, TCR associations were difficult to assign to individual alleles. In both the original and validation cohorts, the classifier was reported to diagnose cytomegalovirus status with high specificity and sensitivity. The cohort was sequenced for TCR beta chains only, and without alpha or paired-chain data the features that could be detected were limited. According to a later analysis, TCR association rates differed among HLA loci, with DRB1 alleles showing the most associated TCRs and HLA-C alleles showing the fewest. Correlated functional status among segregating V segments might reflect linkage disequilibrium, but an unknown experimental factor could not be ruled out. Immune exposure information for the cohort was limited to CMV serostatus. Specific HLA alleles were associated with over 15,000 TCR beta sequences at a false discovery rate of 0.05 in a later analysis. In a later analysis, most CMV-associated TCR beta chains were found to appear HLA-restricted, with HLA associations seemingly driven largely by CMV exposure. Over 15 rarely observed V segments, including chromosome 9 orphons, were excluded from the earlier analysis of approximately 600 of the donors because counts were too low. The authors suggested that the approach could potentially be generalized to other disease states and immunological phenotypes. An earlier analysis of around 600 of the donors showed that most TCR beta V segments appeared in productive rearrangements either about 90% or about 30% of the time, which broadly matched IMGT annotations. Across donors, most TCR sequences were observed very rarely, whereas some public TCRs were present in many individuals. In vitro tests confirmed that three of the cytomegalovirus-associated TCR beta chains recognize cytomegalovirus antigens. Several of the top co-occurrence clusters appeared to be linked to parvovirus B19, influenza, CMV and Epstein-Barr virus, according to a later analysis. A later analysis found that HLA-associated TCR beta chains were more clonally expanded and had lower generation probabilities than equally common non-associated chains. Presence/absence analyses assumed roughly uniform sequencing depth across donors, an assumption that may not hold. Because some donors lacked HLA typing at each locus, the association tests relied only on the typed subset. A further reported finding was that TCR beta sequences accurately predicted the HLA-A and HLA-B alleles for most subjects in the first cohort.

The sequence is built from TRBV30 and TRBJ2-5; TRBD2 fits 10 bases in the junction. The source of this sequence is a woman in her 30s in good health and CMV-seropositive. The sample comprised PBMCs. The base sequence is TGTGCCTGCCAGGGACTAGCGTTTCAAGAGACCCAGTACTTC. This sequence encodes CACQGLAFQETQYF.